Sequencing of this T cell receptor (beta chain) was carried out in a study of blood T cell repertoires in COVID-19 (dated by TCRdb to about 2020). Concerning the study at large: The collaborator samples originated in the United States, Italy and Spain and spanned the acute and convalescent phases of COVID-19. The material from the prospective study consisted of cDNA or gDNA derived from T cells, B-cell-depleted T cells, or PBMCs. Subjects who had been exposed to COVID-19, were actively infected with it, or had recovered from it provided the deeply sampled blood TCRbeta repertoires that made up the dataset. The repertoires were made available in a free public database intended to serve as a resource for research on the immune response to SARS-CoV-2. Samples came from the ongoing ImmuneRACE study (first 160 participants) plus 1,254 subjects from 6 global collaborators. The sample metadata nearly always contained a de-identified subject ID, COVID-19 status, age in years and sex. Where HLA class I and class II types were available, the types were taken from metadata supplied by the sample provider, not from assay-based typing.

TCRbeta CDR3 regions were amplified from genomic DNA by means of the immunoSEQ Assay, a bias-controlled multiplex PCR. Per the source publication's procedure: Nucleated cell counts per sample were estimated from amplification of reference gene primers within the assay. Sequence reads were collapsed and filtered to measure the absolute abundance of every unique TCRbeta CDR3 rearrangement. For each sample, productive Simpson clonality was calculated by taking the square root of Simpson's diversity index across productive rearrangements. What TCRdb holds here is the immuneACCESS table cut down to in-frame rearrangements. Part of the clones is not present; checked against another copy, under half of the missing clones reflect an unresolved V gene, and the others are unexplained. That table gives V, J and clone size, and the DNA gave D and trimming. The sample table lists roughly 64,000 clones, 70% to 90% of them with a count of one. The ten top clones hold more than 0.95% of the sample.

Each collaborating institution followed its own protocols to collect whole blood in K2EDTA tubes. Collaborator samples were shipped for TCRbeta analysis as frozen whole blood, isolated PBMCs, or DNA extracted from either sample type. As concerns this clone: What this receptor recognizes is not known. No base-level quality is on record; no much larger clone is a single base apart.

V and J are truncated by 2 bases and 4 bases respectively, leaving an intervening sequence of 9 bases. Via the germline V gene, CDR1 is SGDLS and CDR2 YYNGEE. The CDR3, cysteine through phenylalanine, is 14 amino acids long. The entry retains the CDR3 DNA only, 42 bases that are in frame from base 1. Results and caveats for the whole study, not just this receptor: The amount of clinical and demographic metadata varied by source and participant and was provided uncurated.

The receptor comes from a man in his forties with acute or convalescent COVID-19. The rearranged chain carries TRBV9 and TRBJ1-4; TRBD1 is a possible D gene, resting on 5 matching bases. Material for sequencing was peripheral blood. The CDR3 protein: CASSVGGINEKLFF. The DNA is as follows: TGTGCCAGCAGCGTGGGGGGGATTAATGAAAAACTGTTTTTT. When the CDR3 is completed using the reference TRBV9 and TRBJ1-4 genes on either side, the full variable domain is DSGVTQTPKHLITATGQRVTLRCSPRSGDLSVYWYQQSLDQGLQFLIQYYNGEERAKGNILERFSAQQFPDLHSELNLSSLELGDSALYFCASSVGGINEKLFFGSGTQLSVL.